The sample holds many counts of the clone carrying this TCR beta chain. The sample belongs to a study of blood T cell repertoires in COVID-19. Study context: Sites in the United States, Italy and Spain provided acute and convalescent COVID-19 samples. The cDNA or gDNA used as material had been derived from T cells, B-cell-depleted T cells, or PBMCs.

As originally analysed: Reference gene primer amplification in the assay estimated nucleated cell counts. TCRdb's copy holds only in-frame clones and misses some; the assay was immunoSEQ multiplex PCR. V, J and clone size reflect that table, while D and trimming were determined from the DNA. The sample yields more than 120,000 clones, roughly 90% seen once. The germline CDR1 and CDR2 sequences are MNHEY and SMNVEV (reference sequence). V lost 7 bases and J lost 7, with 16 bases in between. The CDR3 covers 13 residues. This receptor was taken from a human donor in a cohort sampled during active COVID-19. The sequenced sample was peripheral blood. The rearrangement uses TRBV27 and TRBJ1-2; D perhaps matches TRBD1 (5 bases). CDR3 DNA sequence: TGTGCCAGCACTCCGGGGGGGGTCGCTGGCTACACCTTC. It translates to CASTPGGVAGYTF.